These 27 T cell receptor beta chains came from one sample sequenced in a study of neurological immune-mediated disorders. MiXCR, applied by TCRdb to the 5' RACE reads, yields one record per CDR3 protein. The sample includes some 30,000 distinct CDR3 sequences, 4.6% of them seen just once. The specimen sequenced was PBMCs. The receptor source for this set is a man younger than 35 in good health.

In this sample, this clonotype turned up many times. The gene calls are TRBV7-2 and TRBJ1-3; D remains ambiguous. The germline CDR1 and CDR2 sequences are SGHTA and FQGNSA. V was shortened by 5 bases and J by 0 bases, with 8 bases between the two germline ends. The CDR3 spans 14 residues. CDR3 sequence (DNA): TGTGCCAGCAGCGAACAGTCCTCTGGAAACACCATATATTTT. Translating gives CASSEQSSGNTIYF. Drawing the rest from reference TRBV7-2 and TRBJ1-3, the complete variable domain is GAGVSQSPSNKVTEKGKDVELRCDPISGHTALYWYRQSLGQGLEFLIYFQGNSAPDKSGLPSDRFSAERTGGSVSTLTIQRTQQEDSAVYLCASSEQSSGNTIYFGEGSWLTVV.

This clonotype has just a few counts. The J gene is TRBJ2-7, the V gene TRBV20-1; 7 nucleotides match TRBD2. Germline CDR1 reads DFQATT; CDR2 reads SNEGSKA (reference sequence). V dropped 3 bases and J dropped 1; count of bases not matched to a gene: 3. The CDR3 has 13 residues. The CDR3 here is CSASRGDSYEQYF. For the CDR3, the DNA is TGCAGTGCTAGTCGGGGGGATTCCTACGAGCAGTACTTC.

This clonotype occurred many times. The chain uses TRBV7-2 and TRBJ1-2; TRBD1 matches 10 bases. Germline CDR1 is SGHTA and CDR2 is FQGNSA. V shed 2 bases and J 3 bases; nucleotides not matched to a gene: 3. CDR3 length: 15 residues. CDR3 DNA: TGTGCCAGCAGCTTATCGGGGACAGGGGACTATGGCTACACCTTC. This sequence encodes CASSLSGTGDYGYTF.

In its sample, this clonotype was seen many times. The rearrangement uses TRBV20-1 and TRBJ2-7, with a weak D call TRBD2 (5 bases). The germline V gene encodes CDR1 DFQATT and CDR2 SNEGSKA (reference sequence). This CDR3 has 12 residues. Trimming stripped 3 bases from V and 3 bases from J, with 9 bases between. The CDR3 sequence is CSAREVDYEQYF. The CDR3 DNA follows: TGCAGTGCTAGGGAGGTGGACTACGAGCAGTACTTC.

This clonotype has a count of ten or more. The chain combines TRBV20-1 with TRBJ2-7, with 7 bases identical to TRBD2. This CDR3 is built from 14 residues. Germline CDR1 reads DFQATT; CDR2 reads SNEGSKA (reference sequence). Trimming cost V 0 bases and J 3 bases; bases outside gene matches: 5. The CDR3 is CSAREYGGNYEQYF. The DNA of the CDR3 is TGCAGTGCTAGAGAGTACGGGGGGAACTACGAGCAGTACTTC.

In its sample, this clonotype was seen many times. The J gene is TRBJ2-7, the V gene TRBV20-1, with 11 bases matching TRBD2. Germline assignment: CDR1 DFQATT and CDR2 SNEGSKA (reference sequence). Germline trimming cut 7 bases from V and 1 base from J; bases unmatched to any gene: 9. The CDR3 is made up of 15 amino acids. CDR3 DNA: TGCAGTGGTACTAGCGGGGGTTCGGGGTCCTACGAGCAGTACTTC. It specifies CSGTSGGSGSYEQYF.

Ten or more counts support this clonotype. CDR3 bases: TGTGCCATCAGATCGTGGGGGGCGGGAGGCTCTGGGGCCAACGTCCTGACTTTC. Its protein is CAIRSWGAGGSGANVLTF. The rearrangement uses TRBV10-3 and TRBJ2-6; 8 bases fit TRBD2. V lost 6 bases and J lost 0; bases outside the gene matches: 10. Looked up from germline, CDR1 is ENHRY and CDR2 is SYGVKD. This CDR3 is 18 amino acids long.

This clonotype was observed at least ten times. The genes are TRBV7-9 and TRBJ1-5; no clear D gene. V was shortened by 5 bases and J by 2 bases, with 7 bases between the two germline ends. The CDR3 has 13 amino acids. Per the germline V gene, CDR1 is SEHNR and CDR2 is FQNEAQ (reference sequence). CDR3 nucleotide sequence: TGTGCCAGCAGCGGTGGGGGCAATCAGCCCCAGCATTTT. It codes for CASSGGGNQPQHF. The whole variable domain, remainder taken from reference TRBV7-9 and TRBJ1-5, is DTGVSQNPRHKITKRGQNVTFRCDPISEHNRLYWYRQTLGQGPEFLTYFQNEAQLEKSRLLSDRFSAERPKGSFSTLEIQRTEQGDSAMYLCASSGGGNQPQHFGDGTRLSIL.

In its sample, this clonotype was seen many times. The rearrangement links TRBV7-9 to TRBJ2-7; 9 bases map to TRBD1. V lost 5 bases to trimming and J lost 2 bases; unmatched junction nucleotides: 19. Germline CDR1 is SEHNR and CDR2 is FQNEAQ (reference sequence). This CDR3 has 19 residues. The CDR3 spells CASSARAIRTGTGTYEQYF. The CDR3 nucleotides are TGTGCCAGCAGCGCCCGCGCGATACGCACCGGGACAGGGACCTACGAGCAGTACTTC.

At least ten counts were recorded for this clonotype. The V and J genes are TRBV29-1 and TRBJ2-7, with a possible D match to TRBD1 (5 bases). Trimming took 4 bases from V and 0 from J, leaving 10 bases between them. From germline, CDR1 is SQVTM and CDR2 ANQGSEA. The CDR3 loop spans 13 amino acids. The CDR3 bases are TGCAGCGTTGTGGGCAGGGTCTCCTACGAGCAGTACTTC. Encoded protein: CSVVGRVSYEQYF.

This clonotype was counted many times. This chain uses TRBV29-1 with TRBJ1-4; maybe TRBD1 (5 bases). The germline V and J ends were trimmed by 4 bases and 4 bases, with 10 bases remaining between them. The CDR3 is 13 amino acids. The V gene's germline CDR1 is SQVTM and CDR2 ANQGSEA. CDR3 amino acids: CSVGAGINEKLFF. CDR3 nucleotides: TGCAGCGTTGGAGCAGGGATTAATGAAAAACTGTTTTTT.

The V call is TRBV6-1, the J call TRBJ2-2; D is unresolved. This CDR3 is 15 amino acids long. Deletions cut 5 bases from V and 6 bases from J, with 16 bases between. Germline V gives CDR1 MNHNS, CDR2 SASEGT. CDR3 nucleotides: TGTGCCAGCAGTACGGCCACCCATTGGCCCGGGGAGCTGTTTTTT. Amino acid sequence: CASSTATHWPGELFF.

This clonotype was picked up many times. The CDR3 is CSAPRGSANTEAFF. Here the CDR3 DNA reads TGCAGTGCCCCGAGGGGGTCAGCGAACACTGAAGCTTTCTTT. V is TRBV20-1 and J is TRBJ1-1; tentative D call: TRBD1 (6 bases). This CDR3 region has 14 residues. Germline V gene sequence: CDR1 DFQATT, CDR2 SNEGSKA (reference sequence). Trimming stripped 6 bases from V and 1 base from J, with 15 bases between.

This clonotype was seen many times. The chain carries TRBV20-1 and TRBJ1-1; D is ambiguous. The CDR3 has 15 residues. CDR1 DFQATT and CDR2 SNEGSKA come from the germline V gene (reference sequence). Trimming removed 0 bases from V and 3 bases from J, with 14 bases in between. The CDR3 protein is CSARDFSRADTEAFF. The CDR3 DNA reads TGCAGTGCTAGAGATTTTAGTAGGGCCGACACTGAAGCTTTCTTT.

This clonotype was counted ten times or more. V is TRBV7-9 and J is TRBJ2-3; TRBD2 aligns across 9 bases. This CDR3 has 17 amino acids. In germline, CDR1 is SEHNR, CDR2 FQNEAQ (reference sequence). Trimming at V came to 7 bases and at J to 4 bases, leaving 15 bases not matched to a gene. CDR3 region: CASIHSEGLAFADTQYF. In nucleotides, the CDR3 is TGTGCCAGCATCCATTCCGAGGGACTAGCTTTTGCAGATACGCAGTATTTT. The variable domain in full, completed from reference TRBV7-9 and TRBJ2-3, reads DTGVSQNPRHKITKRGQNVTFRCDPISEHNRLYWYRQTLGQGPEFLTYFQNEAQLEKSRLLSDRFSAERPKGSFSTLEIQRTEQGDSAMYLCASIHSEGLAFADTQYFGPGTRLTVL.

This clonotype was counted many times. The chain recombines TRBV6-6 with TRBJ1-4; D gene unclear. Per germline, CDR1 MNHNY and CDR2 SVGAGI (reference sequence). V was clipped by 6 bases and J by 0 bases, with 17 bases between them. CDR3 length: 17 amino acids. The DNA of the CDR3 is TGTGCCAGCAGCTTCGGAGTATTTGCGGCAACTAATGAAAAACTGTTTTTT. Amino acid sequence: CASSFGVFAATNEKLFF.

In its sample, this clonotype was seen once. CDR3 sequence (DNA): TGCAGCGTTGAAGGGTTAGAAGCTTTCTTT. Its translation: CSVEGLEAFF. This rearrangement joins TRBV29-1 to TRBJ1-1, with D uncertain. The V and J ends lost 1 base and 8 bases respectively, with 5 bases between them. This CDR3 has 10 amino acids. CDR1 is SQVTM, CDR2 ANQGSEA, per germline.

This clonotype appeared many times. The V and J genes are TRBV3-1 and TRBJ1-1; possibly TRBD1 for D (5 bases). The CDR3 covers 15 residues. Trimming shortened V by 3 bases and J by 0 bases, and 11 bases separated the two germline ends. Germline loops: CDR1 LGHDT, CDR2 YNNKEL (reference sequence). CDR3 amino acids: CASSHDSTLNTEAFF. The CDR3, as DNA: TGTGCCAGCAGCCACGACAGTACCCTGAACACTGAAGCTTTCTTT. The complete variable domain, with remaining parts taken from reference TRBV3-1 and TRBJ1-1, reads DTAVSQTPKYLVTQMGNDKSIKCEQNLGHDTMYWYKQDSKKFLKIMFSYNNKELIINETVPNRFSPKSPDKAHLNLHINSLELGDSAVYFCASSHDSTLNTEAFFGQGTRLTVV.

In its sample, this clonotype was seen many times. The chain combines TRBV9 with TRBJ2-7; 9 bases map to TRBD1. In germline, CDR1 is SGDLS, CDR2 YYNGEE. The CDR3 contains 15 residues. V trimming: 3 bases; J trimming: 0 bases; junction bases outside the gene matches: 4. CDR3 nucleotide sequence: TGTGCCAGCAGCGCGGGGGGACAGGGCTCCTACGAGCAGTACTTC. Translation gives CASSAGGQGSYEQYF.

This clonotype came up many times. The rearrangement links TRBV2 to TRBJ1-2; no definite D call. CDR3 length: 12 amino acids. Between the trimmed V and J ends, which lost 3 bases and 7 bases, there was a span of 9 bases. The V gene's germline CDR1 is SNHLY and CDR2 FYNNEI. The CDR3 DNA follows: TGTGCCAGCAGTGATGGAGTAGGTGGCTACACCTTC. It translates to CASSDGVGGYTF.

This clonotype was seen at least ten times. V is TRBV18 and J is TRBJ1-2, with D tentatively TRBD1 (6 bases). V was trimmed by 3 bases and J by 2 bases, leaving 13 bases between them. Germline CDR1 and CDR2: KGHSH and LQKENI. CDR3 length equals 15 residues. DNA of the CDR3: TGTGCCAGCTCACCTCCACACAGGGAAAACTATGGCTACACCTTC. Translating it yields CASSPPHRENYGYTF.

This clonotype was picked up many times. This chain links TRBV5-1 with TRBJ2-7, with D perhaps TRBD1 (5 bases). CDR1 and CDR2 (germline): SGHRS, YFSETQ. This CDR3 has 13 residues. Trimming stripped 5 bases from V and 5 bases from J, with 14 bases between. As DNA, the CDR3 is TGCGCCAGCAGGATGAGATTCAGGGACGAGCAGTACTTC. It is translated as CASRMRFRDEQYF.

Ten or more counts support this clonotype. The rearrangement uses TRBV6-5 and TRBJ2-2; no clear D. Germline CDR1 is MNHEY and CDR2 is SVGAGI. The ends were cut back, 0 bases at V and 3 bases at J, with 8 bases in the middle. This CDR3 region has 15 residues. The CDR3 sequence: CASSYSVPDTGELFF. CDR3 in DNA: TGTGCCAGCAGTTACTCGGTACCAGACACCGGGGAGCTGTTTTTT.

This clonotype occurred once. This clone may be a read error of a much larger clone one base away. This chain joins TRBV5-1 and TRBJ2-7; perhaps TRBD2 as D (5 bases). Germline lookup yields CDR1 SGHRS and CDR2 YFSETQ. The CDR3 runs 16 residues. CDR3 DNA: TGCGCCAGCAGCCTGCTACGGACGGGGAGCTCCTACGAGCTGTACTTC. Encoded protein: CASSLLRTGSSYELYF.

This clonotype was detected ten times or more. The chain joins TRBV18 to TRBJ2-2; D gene uncertain. In germline, CDR1 is KGHSH, CDR2 LQKENI. The CDR3 runs 16 residues. The ends were cut back, 3 bases at V and 3 bases at J, with 14 bases in the middle. CDR3: CASSPSASADTGELFF. The CDR3 region has the DNA TGTGCCAGCTCACCGAGCGCCTCTGCGGACACCGGGGAGCTGTTTTTT.

This clonotype was picked up a small number of times. The rearrangement joins TRBV2 to TRBJ2-7, with D possibly matching TRBD2 (5 bases). The CDR3 covers 13 residues. Germline assignment: CDR1 SNHLY and CDR2 FYNNEI. The ends were cut back, 11 bases at V and 6 bases at J, with 20 bases in the middle. The DNA of the CDR3 is TGTGCCTGTCGGCCGGCCGAAGAGGGCGAGCAGTACTTC. Its translation is CACRPAEEGEQYF.

In this sample, this clonotype turned up many times. The chain links TRBV3-1 to TRBJ2-5; 8 bases fit TRBD1. V gave up 0 bases and J gave up 5 bases; unmatched junction bases: 8. CDR3 length: 16 residues. The germline gives CDR1 LGHDT, CDR2 YNNKEL (reference sequence). In DNA, the CDR3 is TGTGCCAGCAGCCAAGATCTTGCGACAGGGGTGGAGACCCAGTACTTC. This translates into CASSQDLATGVETQYF.